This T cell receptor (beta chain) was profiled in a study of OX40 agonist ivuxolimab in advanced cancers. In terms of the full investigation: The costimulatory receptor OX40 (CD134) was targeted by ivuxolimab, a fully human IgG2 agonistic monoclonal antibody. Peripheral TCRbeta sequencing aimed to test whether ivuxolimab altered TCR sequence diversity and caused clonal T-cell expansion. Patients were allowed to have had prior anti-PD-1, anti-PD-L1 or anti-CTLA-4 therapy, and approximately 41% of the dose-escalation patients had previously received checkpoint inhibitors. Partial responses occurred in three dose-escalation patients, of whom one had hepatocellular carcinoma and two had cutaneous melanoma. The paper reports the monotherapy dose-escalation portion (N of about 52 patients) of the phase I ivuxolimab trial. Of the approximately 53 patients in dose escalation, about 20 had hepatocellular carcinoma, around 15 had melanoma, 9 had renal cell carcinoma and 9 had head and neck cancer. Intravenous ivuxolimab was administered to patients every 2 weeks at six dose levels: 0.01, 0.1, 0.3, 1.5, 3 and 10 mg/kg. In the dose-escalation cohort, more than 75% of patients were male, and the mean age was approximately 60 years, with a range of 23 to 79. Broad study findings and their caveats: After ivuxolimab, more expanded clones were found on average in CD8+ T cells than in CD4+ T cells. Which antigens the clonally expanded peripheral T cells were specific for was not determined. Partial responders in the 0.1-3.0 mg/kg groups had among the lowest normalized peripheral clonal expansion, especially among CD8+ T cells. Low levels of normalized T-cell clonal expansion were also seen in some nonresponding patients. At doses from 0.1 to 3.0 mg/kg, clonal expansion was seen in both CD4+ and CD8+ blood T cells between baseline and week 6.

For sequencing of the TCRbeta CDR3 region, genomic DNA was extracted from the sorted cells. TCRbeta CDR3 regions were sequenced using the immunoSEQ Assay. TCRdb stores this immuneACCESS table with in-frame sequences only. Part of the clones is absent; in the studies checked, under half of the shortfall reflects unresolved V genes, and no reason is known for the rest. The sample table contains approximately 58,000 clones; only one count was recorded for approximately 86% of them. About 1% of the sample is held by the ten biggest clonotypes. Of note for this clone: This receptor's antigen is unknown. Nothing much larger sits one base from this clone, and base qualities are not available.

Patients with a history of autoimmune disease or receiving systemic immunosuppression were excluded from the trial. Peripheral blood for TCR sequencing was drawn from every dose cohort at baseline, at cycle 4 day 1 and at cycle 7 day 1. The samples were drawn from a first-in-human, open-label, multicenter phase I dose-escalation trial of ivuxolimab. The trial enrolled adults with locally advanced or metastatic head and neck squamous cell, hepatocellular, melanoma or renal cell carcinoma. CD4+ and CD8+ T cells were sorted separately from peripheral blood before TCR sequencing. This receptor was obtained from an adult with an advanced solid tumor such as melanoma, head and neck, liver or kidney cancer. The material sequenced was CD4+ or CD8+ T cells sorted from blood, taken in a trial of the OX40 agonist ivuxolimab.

The base sequence is TGTGCCAGCACCGGGACCTCCTCCTACGAGCAGTACTTC. Its amino acids are CASTGTSSYEQYF. The sequence links TRBV11-2 to TRBJ2-7; the D gene could be either TRBD1 or TRBD2, each agreeing at 5 bases. Inclusive of the bounding cysteine and phenylalanine, the CDR3 is 13 residues long. Only the CDR3 DNA is retained, 39 bases long and in frame from the first base. CDR1 and CDR2 are drawn from the germline V gene: SGHAT, FQNNGV. Trimming takes 7 bases from V and 0 bases from J, and the germline ends sit 10 bases apart. Outside the CDR3, residues come from the reference TRBV11-2 and TRBJ2-7 proteins, so the full variable domain is: EAGVAQSPRYKIIEKRQSVAFWCNPISGHATLYWYQQILGQGPKLLIQFQNNGVVDDSQLPKDRFSAERLKGVDSTLKIQPAKLEDSAVYLCASTGTSSYEQYFGPGTRLTVT.